The 26 T cell receptor beta chains below were found in one sample sequenced in a study of T-cell reconstitution after alpha-beta-depleted transplantation in children. Preparation of the TCRbeta library used unique molecular identifiers. Via MiXCR, TCRdb re-called the PCR reads, giving one row per CDR3 protein. The data show approximately 500,000 distinct CDR3 sequences, over 9.5% seen once. Sequenced here: PBMCs, sampled before TCRalphabeta/CD19-depleted stem cell transplant. Source of these receptors: a child aged 2-15 years with inherited bone marrow failure, due to receive a stem cell transplant.

This clonotype was counted ten times or more. The V call is TRBV10-3, the J call TRBJ2-1; D is uncertain. The germline CDR1 and CDR2 sequences are ENHRY and SYGVKD. V was trimmed by 2 bases and J by 0 bases, leaving 5 bases between them. This CDR3 is built from 14 residues. The DNA for the CDR3 is TGTGCCATCAGTGAGGCGGACTCCTACAATGAGCAGTTCTTC. Residues: CAISEADSYNEQFF.

In its sample, this clonotype was seen many times. The chain links TRBV6-5 to TRBJ2-2; 8 bases are a match to TRBD1. CDR3 length equals 16 residues. Germline-derived CDR1 and CDR2 are MNHEY and SVGAGI. V shed 2 bases and J 5 bases; nucleotides not matched to a gene: 7. CDR3 in amino acids: CASSYDGQGRTGELFF. CDR3 coding DNA: TGTGCCAGCAGTTACGACGGACAGGGACGGACCGGGGAGCTGTTTTTT.

In its sample, this clonotype was seen many times. V and J are TRBV5-5 and TRBJ2-5; 8 bases are a match to TRBD1. The CDR3 runs to 15 residues. Germline CDR1 and CDR2: SGHKS and YYEKEE (reference sequence). J gave up 5 bases and V 2 bases, and 8 bases lay outside the gene matches. CDR3 nucleotide sequence: TGTGCCAGCAGCTTAACAGGGGGAAGTTTGGAGACCCAGTACTTC. Protein product: CASSLTGGSLETQYF.

In this sample, this clonotype turned up many times. The DNA of the CDR3 is TGTGCCAGCATCGATAGGGCAGATACGCAGTATTTT. Protein sequence: CASIDRADTQYF. V is TRBV6-2 or TRBV6-3 and J is TRBJ2-3, with no clear D. This CDR3 has 12 amino acids. Germline values: CDR1 MNHEY, CDR2 SVGEGT. V gave up 7 bases and J gave up 4 bases, with 9 bases separating them.

This clonotype was seen more than once but under ten times. The V call is TRBV15, the J call TRBJ2-1, with TRBD2 as a possible D gene (6 bases). Per the germline V gene, CDR1 is LNHNV and CDR2 is YYDKDF (reference sequence). The CDR3 consists of 13 residues. V lost 2 bases and J lost 10, with 12 bases in between. The DNA for the CDR3 is TGTGCCACCAGCAGATCGGGAGAGGGGGAGCAGTTCTTC. Translation gives CATSRSGEGEQFF. Supplemented by reference TRBV15 and TRBJ2-1, the full variable domain reads DAMVIQNPRYQVTQFGKPVTLSCSQTLNHNVMYWYQQKSSQAPKLLFHYYDKDFNNEADTPDNFQSRRPNTSFCFLDIRSPGLGDTAMYLCATSRSGEGEQFFGPGTRLTVL.

This clonotype was observed a few times. The J gene is TRBJ1-1, the V gene TRBV5-1; D is possibly TRBD1 (5 bases). V was shortened by 0 bases and J by 10 bases, with 16 bases between the two germline ends. Germline assignment: CDR1 SGHRS and CDR2 YFSETQ. This CDR3 has 14 amino acids. DNA for the CDR3: TGCGCCAGCAGCTTGGAAGGCAGGGCCCTGGCAGCTTTCTTT. Residues: CASSLEGRALAAFF.

This chain links TRBV5-4 with TRBJ2-1, with a possible D match to TRBD2 (6 bases). CDR1 and CDR2 (germline): SGHNT, YYREEE (reference sequence). The CDR3 runs to 15 residues. Trimming shortened V by 2 bases and J by 6 bases, and 15 bases separated the two germline ends. Here the CDR3 reads CASSFGLACGNEQFF. CDR3 in DNA: TGTGCCAGCAGCTTCGGGCTAGCGTGCGGCAATGAGCAGTTCTTC.

Remarks on this clonotype: This may be a read error: a much more frequent sequence differs by one nucleotide. The V call is TRBV27, the J call TRBJ2-1, with 11 positions matching TRBD2. The CDR3 has 16 residues. Germline V gives CDR1 MNHEY, CDR2 SMNVEV (reference sequence). The CDR3 loop is CASCLFPRLAGNEQFF. CDR3 nucleotide sequence: TGTGCCAGCTGTTTATTCCCAAGACTAGCGGGAAATGAGCAGTTCTTC.

This clonotype occurred many times. The chain is built from TRBV11-2 and TRBJ2-7; TRBD2 matches 8 bases. CDR3 size: 13 residues. CDR1 and CDR2 (germline): SGHAT, FQNNGV. V lost 5 bases, J lost 5 bases, and 5 bases stayed unmatched. DNA for the CDR3: TGTGCCAGCAGCCCGAGCGGGAGTCACGAGCAGTACTTC. Protein product: CASSPSGSHEQYF.

This clonotype occurred many times. CDR3 sequence reads: CSALLAGGDYEQYF. DNA for the CDR3: TGCAGTGCTTTACTAGCGGGAGGGGACTACGAGCAGTACTTC. V is TRBV20-1 and J is TRBJ2-7, with TRBD2 identical over 13 bases. The CDR3 runs to 14 residues. Germline V CDR1 and CDR2: DFQATT, SNEGSKA (reference sequence). V lost 5 bases to trimming and J lost 3 bases; unmatched junction nucleotides: 4.

A few counts support this clonotype. One junction end does not reproduce the germline sequence, and a read error may be involved. The chain couples TRBV5-7 to TRBJ2-7; D is uncertain. Being an ORF, TRBV5-7 has a function that is uncertain. The CDR3 length is 13 residues. The CDR3 DNA reads as TGTGCAAGCAGCTTGCGGCGGACCTACGAGCAGTACTTC. Amino acid sequence: CASSLRRTYEQYF.

This clonotype was recorded at least ten times. This chain joins TRBV7-9 and TRBJ2-1; weak D call: TRBD2 (5 bases). Germline CDR1 reads SEHNR; CDR2 reads FQNEAQ (reference sequence). The CDR3 totals 14 residues. Between the trimmed V and J ends, which lost 3 bases and 1 base, there was a span of 7 bases. In nucleotides, the CDR3 is TGTGCCAGCAGCTTTATAGCGTCCTACAATGAGCAGTTCTTC. Translated: CASSFIASYNEQFF.

This clonotype was counted ten times or more. The V gene is TRBV12-3 or TRBV12-4, the J gene TRBJ2-7; possibly TRBD1 for D (6 bases). This CDR3 has 13 amino acids. Trimming pared 6 bases from V and 5 bases from J, leaving 14 bases between. The CDR3 DNA reads as TGTGCCAGCAGACCCACAGGGATCCACGAGCAGTACTTC. The encoded protein is CASRPTGIHEQYF.

This clonotype has at least ten counts. V and J are TRBV4-2 and TRBJ2-3, with TRBD2 identical over 8 bases. The CDR3 totals 17 residues. J was trimmed by 6 bases and V by 6 bases; bases with no gene match: 17. Per the germline V gene, CDR1 is LGHNA and CDR2 is YNFKEQ. CDR3 loop: CASRGPLFGRASDTQYF. CDR3 DNA sequence: TGTGCCAGCAGGGGACCCCTTTTCGGGAGGGCCTCCGATACGCAGTATTTT.

This clonotype was observed at least ten times. The V gene is TRBV28, the J gene TRBJ2-3; TRBD2 is a possible D gene (6 bases). The CDR3 is 14 amino acids. V was trimmed by 9 bases and J by 0 bases, leaving 13 bases between them. Germline V gives CDR1 MDHEN, CDR2 SYDVKM. CDR3 in DNA: TGTGCCAGTAGGGACTTCACTAGCACAGATACGCAGTATTTT. Translation: CASRDFTSTDTQYF.

The CDR3 sequence: CASNGDTQYF. In DNA form, the CDR3 reads TGTGCCAGCAATGGAGATACGCAGTATTTT. The chain joins TRBV7-9 to TRBJ2-3, with D uncertain. The CDR3 is 10 amino acids. Germline CDR1 reads SEHNR; CDR2 reads FQNEAQ (reference sequence). V gave up 7 bases and J gave up 5 bases, with 4 bases separating them.

The chain is built from TRBV6-1 and TRBJ2-5; unclear D gene. The CDR3 runs 12 residues. Germline CDR1 MNHNS, CDR2 SASEGT. V lost 8 bases and J lost 1, with 8 bases in between. CDR3: CASRRGQETQYF. The CDR3 nucleotides read TGTGCCAGCCGGCGCGGCCAAGAGACCCAGTACTTC.

A few counts support this clonotype. This chain connects TRBV27 to TRBJ2-1; TRBD2 matches 9 bases. V was clipped by 5 bases and J by 4 bases; unmatched bases: 9. The CDR3 covers 16 residues. The germline V gene encodes CDR1 MNHEY and CDR2 SMNVEV (reference sequence). DNA for the CDR3: TGTGCCAGCAGTCCTTCAGCGGGAGGACAATACAATGAGCAGTTCTTC. This codes for CASSPSAGGQYNEQFF.

At least ten counts were recorded for this clonotype. The chain uses TRBV11-2 and TRBJ2-1; 10 bases match TRBD2. The CDR3 runs 15 residues. Germline V gives CDR1 SGHAT, CDR2 FQNNGV. J gave up 6 bases and V 4 bases, and 6 bases lay outside the gene matches. The CDR3 DNA is TGTGCCAGCAGCTCACTAGCGGGATACCCCAATGAGCAGTTCTTC. Its translation: CASSSLAGYPNEQFF.

At least ten counts were recorded for this clonotype. This sequence joins TRBV5-4 and TRBJ2-1, with 13 bases aligning to TRBD2. This CDR3 has 17 residues. CDR1 is SGHNT and CDR2 is YYREEE in the germline V gene (reference sequence). V trimming: 4 bases; J trimming: 8 bases; junction bases outside the gene matches: 12. CDR3 sequence (DNA): TGTGCCAGCAGCGAACTAGCGGGAGGGCCACCAGGCGATGAGCAGTTCTTC. This gives the protein CASSELAGGPPGDEQFF.

The chain is built from TRBV20-1 and TRBJ1-5; tentative D call: TRBD1 (5 bases). From germline, CDR1 is DFQATT and CDR2 SNEGSKA (reference sequence). Trimming left V 5 bases short and J 4 bases short, with 9 bases between. CDR3 length equals 12 residues. As DNA, the CDR3 is TGCAGTGCTTCGGACACAAATCAGCCCCAGCATTTT. Amino acid sequence: CSASDTNQPQHF.

Many counts were recorded for this clonotype. This rearrangement joins TRBV30 to TRBJ2-3; a possible D gene is TRBD2 (6 bases). The CDR3 has 13 amino acids. Trimming removed 8 bases from V and 2 bases from J, with 14 bases in between. From germline, CDR1 is GTSNPN and CDR2 SVGIG (reference sequence). CDR3 sequence reads: CARGAGTTDTQYF. The CDR3 region has the DNA TGTGCCAGAGGGGCGGGGACCACAGATACGCAGTATTTT.

This clonotype was found many times. The chain combines TRBV5-5 with TRBJ2-7, with TRBD2 matching 8 bases. The CDR3 is 14 residues long. The germline CDR1 and CDR2 sequences are SGHKS and YYEKEE (reference sequence). V was clipped by 0 bases and J by 2 bases; unmatched bases: 1. For the CDR3, the DNA is TGTGCCAGCAGCTTGGGAGCGGGAGCCTACGAGCAGTACTTC. It translates to CASSLGAGAYEQYF.

This clonotype was detected many times. The chain recombines TRBV10-2 with TRBJ2-1; D gene ambiguous. The CDR3 is 15 residues long. V dropped 2 bases and J dropped 0 bases, with 8 bases sitting between them. Germline V lookup: CDR1 WSHSY, CDR2 SAAADI. CDR3 protein: CASSEDLSSYNEQFF. CDR3 nucleotides: TGCGCCAGCAGTGAGGACTTAAGCTCCTACAATGAGCAGTTCTTC.

This clonotype was found many times. V usage is TRBV7-2 and J usage is TRBJ2-7; the D gene is possibly TRBD2 (5 bases). Trimming took 5 bases from V and 0 from J, leaving 14 bases between them. CDR1 is SGHTA and CDR2 is FQGNSA in the germline V gene. The CDR3 runs 15 residues. The chain's CDR3 is CASSPRGKSSYEQYF. CDR3 coding DNA: TGTGCCAGCAGCCCCCGGGGTAAGAGCTCCTACGAGCAGTACTTC.

This clonotype was detected ten times or more. This chain links TRBV15 with TRBJ2-7, with D possibly matching TRBD2 (7 bases). CDR1 is LNHNV, CDR2 YYDKDF, per germline (reference sequence). V lost 0 bases, J lost 5 bases, and 14 bases lay in between. The CDR3 runs 15 residues. As DNA, the CDR3 is TGTGCCACCAGCAGAGATCCTCGGGGGGCGGACGAGCAGTACTTC. Amino acid sequence: CATSRDPRGADEQYF. Using reference TRBV15 and TRBJ2-7 for the parts outside the CDR3, the full variable domain is DAMVIQNPRYQVTQFGKPVTLSCSQTLNHNVMYWYQQKSSQAPKLLFHYYDKDFNNEADTPDNFQSRRPNTSFCFLDIRSPGLGDTAMYLCATSRDPRGADEQYFGPGTRLTVT.